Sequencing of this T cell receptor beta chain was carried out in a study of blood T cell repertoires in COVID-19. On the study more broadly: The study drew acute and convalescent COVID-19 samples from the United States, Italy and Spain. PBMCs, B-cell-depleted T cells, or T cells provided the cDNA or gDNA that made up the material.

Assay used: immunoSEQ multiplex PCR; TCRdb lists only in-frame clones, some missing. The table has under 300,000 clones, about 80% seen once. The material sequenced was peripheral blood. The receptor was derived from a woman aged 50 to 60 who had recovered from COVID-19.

The CDR3 sequence is CASSQDNGFEQFF. The DNA of the CDR3 is TGCGCCAGCAGCCAAGATAACGGTTTTGAGCAGTTCTTC. This sequence joins TRBV4-1 and TRBJ2-1; D is ambiguous. The V end was cut by 0 bases, the J end by 9 bases, with 9 bases between. Germline CDR1 is MGHRA and CDR2 is YSYEKL. The CDR3 contains 13 residues.